Listed below are T cell receptor beta chains from one sample, sequenced in a study of blood T cell repertoires in COVID-19. Repertoires were generated with immunoSEQ multiplex PCR, while TCRdb's copy carries only in-frame clones and drops some. Among tens of thousands of clones listed, around nine tenths were seen once. What was sequenced was peripheral blood. Receptors were obtained from a man between 60 and 75 years old with acute or convalescent COVID-19. Each CDR3 is given with its conserved first and last residue. Fields, in order: V gene, J gene, D gene, clone size, CDR3 protein, CDR3 DNA. D genes are given only for firm matches. Clone size is stated in some rows and not others, as once, few, many or a class when expanded.

TRBV30	TRBJ2-1	TRBD1	.	CAWSDRGYEQFF	TGTGCCTGGAGTGACAGGGGTTATGAGCAGTTCTTC
TRBV2	TRBJ2-7	.	.	CASSVSLQYEQYF	TGTGCCAGCAGTGTTTCACTCCAATACGAGCAGTACTTC
TRBV7-8	TRBJ1-1	TRBD1	.	CASSYRGSGTEAFF	TGTGCCAGCAGCTACAGGGGGAGCGGCACTGAAGCTTTCTTT
TRBV6-5	TRBJ2-1	TRBD1	.	CASSRDRVDEQFF	TGTGCCAGCAGTCGGGACAGGGTCGATGAGCAGTTCTTC
TRBV11-2	TRBJ1-4	.	.	CASSFQGPPVF	TGTGCCAGCAGCTTTCAGGGGCCACCGGTTTTT
TRBV19	TRBJ1-1	.	once	CASSDLRRGGTEAFF	TGTGCCAGTAGTGATCTACGAAGGGGTGGCACTGAAGCTTTCTTT
TRBV29-1	TRBJ1-5	.	.	CSVRQASNQPQHF	TGCAGCGTAAGGCAGGCTAGCAATCAGCCCCAGCATTTT
TRBV19	TRBJ1-6	.	.	CASSYSPRSFSYNSPLHF	TGTGCCAGTAGTTATTCCCCGAGGAGTTTCTCCTATAATTCACCCCTCCACTTT
TRBV9	TRBJ2-5	TRBD2	once	CASSVGGGTEGETQYF	TGTGCCAGCAGCGTTGGCGGGGGGACGGAGGGGGAGACCCAGTACTTC
TRBV2	TRBJ1-5	.	.	CASSPRHPSFNQPQHF	TGTGCCAGCAGCCCCCGACATCCTTCATTTAATCAGCCCCAGCATTTT
TRBV7-3	TRBJ2-1	TRBD2	.	CASSLIPSGVNEQFF	TGTGCCAGCAGCTTAATCCCTAGCGGGGTCAATGAGCAGTTCTTC
TRBV7-9	TRBJ1-4	TRBD1	.	CASSILITDREKLFF	TGTGCCAGCAGCATCTTAATCACGGACAGGGAAAAACTGTTTTTT
TRBV10-3	TRBJ2-1	TRBD1	.	CATRGGDRDHNEQFF	TGTGCCACAAGGGGCGGGGACAGGGACCACAATGAGCAGTTCTTC
TRBV9	TRBJ1-6	.	few	CASSVALRSSYNSPLHF	TGTGCCAGCAGCGTAGCCCTTAGGAGCTCCTATAATTCACCCCTCCACTTT
TRBV27	TRBJ1-3	.	.	CARGLDPEGTLSGNTIYF	TGTGCCAGAGGGTTGGATCCGGAGGGCACTCTCTCTGGAAACACCATATATTTT
TRBV27	TRBJ1-2	TRBD1	.	CASRLQGDYGYTF	TGTGCCAGCAGACTACAGGGGGACTATGGCTACACCTTC
TRBV12-3/TRBV12-4	TRBJ1-4	.	.	CATGPGGNEKLFF	TGTGCCACCGGCCCGGGGGGTAATGAAAAACTGTTTTTT
TRBV9	TRBJ1-1	TRBD1	.	CASSPRQGSNTEAFF	TGTGCCAGCAGCCCCCGACAGGGGTCTAACACTGAAGCTTTCTTT
TRBV24-1	TRBJ2-2	TRBD2	.	CATSGKAGSGGAATGELFF	TGTGCCACCAGTGGAAAAGCGGGAAGCGGGGGGGCCGCCACCGGGGAGCTGTTTTTT
TRBV7-6	TRBJ2-2	.	.	CASSSNTGELFF	TGTGCCAGCAGCTCAAATACTGGGGAGCTGTTTTTT
TRBV15	TRBJ1-4	TRBD1	.	CATSYLTGATNEKLFF	TGTGCCACCAGCTACCTGACAGGGGCAACTAATGAAAAACTGTTTTTT
TRBV6-4	TRBJ1-3	.	.	CASSVGYRLPGNTIYF	TGTGCCAGCAGTGTCGGCTACAGGTTACCTGGAAACACCATATATTTT
TRBV6-5	TRBJ2-2	.	.	CASKAVGVPGELFF	TGTGCCAGCAAGGCCGTAGGGGTCCCCGGGGAGCTGTTTTTT
TRBV5-6	TRBJ2-2	TRBD2	few	CASTGLAANTGELFF	TGTGCCAGCACCGGACTAGCGGCGAACACCGGGGAGCTGTTTTTT
TRBV9	TRBJ2-3	TRBD2	.	CASSGAGAGDTQYF	TGTGCCAGCAGCGGAGCGGGGGCGGGAGATACGCAGTATTTT
TRBV4-3	TRBJ1-4	.	.	CASSQEQGLREKLFF	TGCGCCAGCAGCCAAGAGCAGGGGCTTCGTGAAAAACTGTTTTTT
TRBV29-1	TRBJ2-2	TRBD1	.	CSVGMTGATGELFF	TGCAGCGTTGGAATGACAGGGGCAACCGGGGAGCTGTTTTTT
TRBV19	TRBJ1-5	.	.	CASSSISGQPQHF	TGTGCCAGTAGCTCGATATCCGGGCAGCCCCAGCATTTT
TRBV12-3/TRBV12-4	TRBJ1-1	.	.	CASSSTAWGEAFF	TGTGCCAGCAGCTCTACAGCGTGGGGCGAAGCTTTCTTT
TRBV5-4	TRBJ2-3	.	few	CASSLEGVTDTQYF	TGTGCCAGCAGCTTGGAGGGAGTCACAGATACGCAGTATTTT
TRBV2	TRBJ1-5	.	.	CASSRERDNQPQHF	TGTGCCAGCAGTAGGGAACGGGATAATCAGCCCCAGCATTTT
TRBV11-1	TRBJ2-7	TRBD1	.	CASSIPGTGFYEQYF	TGTGCCAGCAGCATCCCCGGGACAGGGTTCTACGAGCAGTACTTC
TRBV5-6	TRBJ1-2	.	.	CASSLGQAPFGYTF	TGTGCCAGCAGCTTGGGACAGGCTCCCTTTGGCTACACCTTC
TRBV9	TRBJ2-2	TRBD1	.	CASSGTGGGGELFF	TGTGCCAGCAGCGGGACAGGGGGCGGCGGGGAGCTGTTTTTT
TRBV3-1/TRBV3-2	TRBJ1-2	.	.	CASSRTENYGYTF	TGTGCCAGCAGCCGGACAGAGAACTATGGCTACACCTTC
TRBV7-8	TRBJ1-5	.	.	CASSQSGSGGQPQHF	TGTGCCAGCAGCCAAAGTGGATCTGGCGGTCAGCCCCAGCATTTT
TRBV20-1	TRBJ2-7	.	.	CSARDQREQYF	TGCAGTGCTAGAGATCAGCGCGAGCAGTACTTC
TRBV19	TRBJ1-2	TRBD1	.	CASSSEGTGGYIYGYTF	TGTGCCAGTAGCTCCGAGGGGACAGGGGGCTATATCTATGGCTACACCTTC
TRBV20-1	TRBJ2-3	TRBD2	.	CSASPGLAGVGDTQYF	TGCAGTGCTAGTCCCGGACTAGCGGGGGTCGGAGATACGCAGTATTTT
TRBV7-2	TRBJ1-6	.	.	CASSLSPDRVSPLHF	TGTGCCAGCAGCTTATCCCCGGACAGAGTTTCACCCCTCCACTTT
TRBV2	TRBJ2-7	.	.	CASSDQQFYYEQYF	TGTGCCAGCAGTGACCAACAGTTTTACTACGAGCAGTACTTC
TRBV27	TRBJ2-1	.	few	CASSLWAGEDEQFF	TGTGCCAGCAGTTTATGGGCAGGTGAAGATGAGCAGTTCTTC
TRBV7-2	TRBJ2-1	.	.	CASSIGSYNEQFF	TGTGCCAGCAGCATCGGGTCCTACAATGAGCAGTTCTTC
TRBV7-2	TRBJ1-5	TRBD1	.	CASSLMGTGEQPQHF	TGTGCCAGCAGCTTAATGGGGACAGGGGAACAGCCCCAGCATTTT
TRBV6-5	TRBJ1-2	.	.	CASTKGTPGILGYTF	TGTGCCAGCACTAAGGGAACACCAGGGATATTAGGCTACACCTTC
TRBV30	TRBJ1-4	.	.	CALGQLREKLFF	TGTGCCCTCGGACAGTTGAGGGAAAAACTGTTTTTT
TRBV6-5	TRBJ1-1	.	.	CASSYSEFNTEAFF	TGTGCCAGCAGTTACAGTGAGTTTAACACTGAAGCTTTCTTT
TRBV19	TRBJ2-2	.	once	CASRGTDNTVGELFF	TGTGCCAGTAGGGGTACAGATAACACCGTCGGGGAGCTGTTTTTT
TRBV4-3	TRBJ1-2	TRBD1	.	CASSQDPDRVSDGYTF	TGCGCCAGCAGCCAAGATCCAGACAGGGTATCGGATGGCTACACCTTC